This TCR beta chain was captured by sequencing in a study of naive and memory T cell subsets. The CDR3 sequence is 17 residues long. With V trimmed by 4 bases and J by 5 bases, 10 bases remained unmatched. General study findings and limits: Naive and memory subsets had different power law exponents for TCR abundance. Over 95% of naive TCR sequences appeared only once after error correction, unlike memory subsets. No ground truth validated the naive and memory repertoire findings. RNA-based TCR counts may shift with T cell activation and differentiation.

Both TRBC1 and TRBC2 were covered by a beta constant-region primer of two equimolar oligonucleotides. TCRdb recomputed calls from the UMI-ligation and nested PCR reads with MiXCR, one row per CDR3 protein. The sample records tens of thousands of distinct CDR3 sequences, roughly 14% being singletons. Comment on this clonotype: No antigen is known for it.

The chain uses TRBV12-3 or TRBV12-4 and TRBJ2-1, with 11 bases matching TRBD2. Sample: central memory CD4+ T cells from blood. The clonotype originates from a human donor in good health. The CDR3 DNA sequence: TGTGCCAGCAGTTCGATAGCGGGAGGGCAAAAGCACAATGAGCAGTTCTTC. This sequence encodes CASSSIAGGQKHNEQFF.